These 28 T cell receptor beta chains were sequenced from one sample in a study of T cells after yellow fever vaccination. TCRdb analysed the 5' RACE reads with MiXCR anew, one entry per CDR3 protein. The data show about 300,000 distinct CDR3 sequences, 4% seen once. The sequencing used PBMCs, collected 5 days after the yellow fever booster vaccination. These receptors were obtained from a man between 18 and 29 years old who received the YFV17D yellow fever vaccine.

This clonotype was seen ten or more times. This chain joins TRBV7-3 and TRBJ2-5; TRBD2 agrees at 7 bases. Germline loops: CDR1 SGHTA, CDR2 FQGTGA. J was trimmed by 5 bases and V by 2 bases; bases with no gene match: 5. The length of the CDR3 is 14 residues. The CDR3 coding sequence is TGTGCCAGCAGCTTAGACGGGGGGACGGAGACCCAGTACTTC. Amino acids: CASSLDGGTETQYF.

This clonotype occurred many times. The CDR3 bases are TGTGCCAACCTAAGGGGGGTTTCCCCTTCCGGGGAGCTGTTTTTT. Encoded protein: CANLRGVSPSGELFF. The genes are TRBV21-1 and TRBJ2-2; TRBD1, the table's D call, was not compared with the DNA. TRBV21-1 is noted as a pseudogene. The CDR3 length is 15 residues.

There are many counts of this clonotype. V gene TRBV11-2 combines with J gene TRBJ2-2; D might be TRBD1 (5 bases). V was shortened by 5 bases and J by 6 bases, with 22 bases between the two germline ends. The V gene's germline CDR1 is SGHAT and CDR2 FQNNGV. The CDR3 length is 17 residues. The CDR3, as DNA: TGTGCCAGCAGCCCGATAGCCAGGGTGGTGTTCCCCGGGGAGCTGTTTTTT. It codes for CASSPIARVVFPGELFF.

This clonotype was counted a few times. The chain carries TRBV23-1 and TRBJ1-6; D gene uncertain. TRBV23-1 is an open reading frame, and its role is uncertain. This CDR3 is 16 amino acids long. V shed 2 bases and J shed 2 bases, with 10 bases lying between them. Written as DNA, the CDR3 is TGCGCCAGCAGTCAACCCCGATGTCCCTATAATTCACCCCTCCACTTT. The encoded protein is CASSQPRCPYNSPLHF.

The V and J genes are TRBV5-5 and TRBJ1-1, with 10 bases that match TRBD1. J lost 4 bases, V lost 4 bases, and 4 bases had no gene match. CDR3 size: 14 residues. Germline lookup yields CDR1 SGHKS and CDR2 YYEKEE (reference sequence). For the CDR3, the DNA is TGTGCCAGCAGCGTGACAGGGGGCGGCACTGAAGCTTTCTTT. Translating gives CASSVTGGGTEAFF.

The chain combines TRBV20-1 with TRBJ2-3; 9 bases line up with TRBD2. The CDR3 spans 12 residues. V trimming: 2 bases; J trimming: 6 bases; junction bases outside the gene matches: 0. Germline V lookup: CDR1 DFQATT, CDR2 SNEGSKA (reference sequence). The CDR3 DNA follows: TGCAGTGCTAGAACTAGCGGGGATACGCAGTATTTT. Its translation is CSARTSGDTQYF.

This clonotype turned up a few times. The chain has TRBV2 and TRBJ1-6; TRBD1 matches 7 bases. CDR1 is SNHLY and CDR2 is FYNNEI in the germline V gene. With V trimmed by 5 bases and J by 7 bases, 8 bases remained unmatched. The CDR3 is 15 amino acids. The CDR3 loop reads CASSSQTGRNSPLHF. The CDR3, as DNA: TGTGCCAGCAGTTCACAGACAGGGCGAAATTCACCCCTCCACTTT. The variable domain in full, with the rest retrieved from reference TRBV2 and TRBJ1-6, is EPEVTQTPSHQVTQMGQEVILRCVPISNHLYFYWYRQILGQKVEFLVSFYNNEISEKSEIFDDQFSVERPDGSNFTLKIRSTKLEDSAMYFCASSSQTGRNSPLHFGNGTRLTVT.

This clonotype was seen at least ten times. Here the CDR3 DNA reads TGCGCCAGCAGCTCACAAGGGATCGGCACAGATACGCAGTATTTT. Protein product: CASSSQGIGTDTQYF. This rearrangement joins TRBV5-1 to TRBJ2-3; D unclear. CDR3 length: 15 residues. V was shortened by 3 bases and J by 1 base, with 12 bases between the two germline ends. Germline lookup yields CDR1 SGHRS and CDR2 YFSETQ.

The genes are TRBV28 and TRBJ1-2; 7 nucleotides agree with TRBD1. The germline V gene encodes CDR1 MDHEN and CDR2 SYDVKM. There are 14 residues in the CDR3. V shed 8 bases and J 3 bases; nucleotides not matched to a gene: 9. The CDR3 DNA reads TGTGCCAGCGGATCGCCGGGACAGTACTATGGCTACACCTTC. It yields the protein CASGSPGQYYGYTF.

This clonotype was picked up a small number of times. The chain uses TRBV5-5 and TRBJ1-5; no clear D gene. The CDR3 has 14 residues. Germline V gives CDR1 SGHKS, CDR2 YYEKEE (reference sequence). The V end lost 1 base, the J end lost 4 bases, and 9 bases lay between the germline ends. The chain's CDR3 is CASSLWTVNQPQHF. CDR3 DNA: TGTGCCAGCAGCTTGTGGACCGTGAATCAGCCCCAGCATTTT.

This clonotype has ten or more counts. The V and J genes are TRBV7-3 and TRBJ2-7, with 13 nucleotides matching TRBD2. CDR3 length: 15 amino acids. Trimming at V came to 5 bases and at J to 4 bases, leaving 5 bases not matched to a gene. From germline, CDR1 is SGHTA and CDR2 FQGTGA. The CDR3 spells CASSPTSGGSYEQYF. Written as DNA, the CDR3 is TGTGCCAGCAGCCCGACTAGCGGGGGGAGTTACGAGCAGTACTTC.

This chain connects TRBV6-5 to TRBJ1-4, with a possible D match to TRBD1 (6 bases). This CDR3 comprises 12 residues. Per germline, CDR1 MNHEY and CDR2 SVGAGI. Trimming removed 10 bases from V and 8 bases from J, with 14 bases in between. The CDR3 here is CATRRGEEKLFF. The CDR3 DNA is TGTGCCACCAGAAGGGGGGAGGAAAAACTGTTTTTT.

This clonotype was counted at least ten times. V gene TRBV20-1 combines with J gene TRBJ2-7; D is undetermined. The ends were cut back, 1 base at V and 3 bases at J, with 13 bases in the middle. Germline V gives CDR1 DFQATT, CDR2 SNEGSKA (reference sequence). The CDR3 runs to 14 residues. CDR3 in DNA: TGCAGTGCTAGAGGGGCCCTCTCGGGCTACGAGCAGTACGTC. This encodes CSARGALSGYEQYV.

The chain joins TRBV7-2 to TRBJ2-6, with D unclear. Germline CDR1 and CDR2: SGHTA and FQGNSA. Trimming stripped 2 bases from V and 2 bases from J, with 7 bases between. The CDR3 spans 15 residues. Here the CDR3 reads CASSLQAAGANVLTF. As DNA, the CDR3 is TGTGCCAGCAGCTTACAGGCGGCTGGGGCCAACGTCCTGACTTTC.

A few counts support this clonotype. As DNA, the CDR3 is TGTGCCAGCAGAGGGACAGGGCCCCAAGAGACCCAGTACTTC. Translated, it gives CASRGTGPQETQYF. The chain is built from TRBV6-1 and TRBJ2-5, with TRBD1 identical over 9 bases. This CDR3 comprises 14 residues. The germline V gene encodes CDR1 MNHNS and CDR2 SASEGT. J lost 1 base, V lost 6 bases, and 3 bases had no gene match.

The chain links TRBV19 to TRBJ2-2; D is perhaps TRBD2 (5 bases). Germline V gives CDR1 LNHDA, CDR2 SQIVND (reference sequence). Trimming pared 1 base from V and 2 bases from J, leaving 5 bases between. This CDR3 is 14 amino acids long. CDR3 residues: CASSIGTNTGELFF. DNA of the CDR3: TGTGCCAGTAGTATAGGGACTAACACCGGGGAGCTGTTTTTT.

This clonotype was observed a few times. The chain joins TRBV7-9 to TRBJ1-1, with TRBD1 matching 11 bases. The CDR3 runs to 17 residues. V lost 1 base and J lost 6; bases outside the gene matches: 10. Germline V CDR1 and CDR2: SEHNR, FQNEAQ (reference sequence). CDR3 sequence: CASSLGPRTGGMAEAFF. In DNA form, the CDR3 reads TGTGCCAGCAGCTTAGGACCAAGGACAGGGGGCATGGCTGAAGCTTTCTTT.

This clonotype has a count of ten or more. The chain recombines TRBV7-2 with TRBJ2-3; D remains ambiguous. CDR3 size: 14 residues. Trimming removed 4 bases at V and 1 base at J, with 9 bases between. CDR1 is SGHTA, CDR2 FQGNSA, per germline. The CDR3 nucleotides are TGTGCCAGCAGCTCCATGACCCGCACAGATACGCAGTATTTT. Amino acids: CASSSMTRTDTQYF.

V gene TRBV5-1 combines with J gene TRBJ2-3; 9 nucleotides align to TRBD2. Germline CDR1 is SGHRS and CDR2 is YFSETQ. The CDR3 is 17 residues long. V shed 1 base, J shed 0 bases, and the junction held 6 bases outside the gene matches. The CDR3 sequence: CASSLMAGGLSTDTQYF. The CDR3 DNA sequence: TGCGCCAGCAGCTTGATGGCGGGGGGGCTTAGCACAGATACGCAGTATTTT.

This clonotype occurred a few times. The chain combines TRBV20-1 with TRBJ1-4; weak D call: TRBD1 (5 bases). Germline lookup yields CDR1 DFQATT and CDR2 SNEGSKA (reference sequence). V was trimmed by 5 bases and J by 6 bases, leaving 19 bases between them. CDR3 length: 15 amino acids. The chain's CDR3 is CSAGPGGLKDEKLFF. CDR3 bases: TGCAGTGCTGGCCCGGGGGGATTAAAAGATGAAAAACTGTTTTTT.

This clonotype has ten or more counts. One junction end does not reproduce the germline sequence, and a read error may be involved. This sequence joins TRBV7-9 and TRBJ2-3, with 9 positions matching TRBD2. The CDR3 consists of 14 residues. Germline values: CDR1 SEHNR, CDR2 FQNEAQ (reference sequence). DNA for the CDR3: TGCGCCAGCAGCTCTAGCGGGGGCACAGATACGCAGTATTTT. Amino acid sequence: CASSSSGGTDTQYF.

This clonotype showed up just a few times. This chain connects TRBV27 to TRBJ2-7; D possibly corresponds to TRBD2 (8 bases). CDR1 is MNHEY and CDR2 is SMNVEV in the germline V gene (reference sequence). Deletions cut 7 bases from V and 0 bases from J, with 19 bases between. This CDR3 comprises 16 residues. The CDR3 reads CASTRGGTVTSYEQYV. Here the CDR3 DNA reads TGTGCCAGCACCCGCGGGGGGACAGTGACCTCCTACGAGCAGTACGTC.

The chain employs TRBV24-1 and TRBJ1-2; D is undetermined. The CDR3 length is 14 residues. V gave up 1 base and J gave up 8 bases, with 13 bases separating them. Germline V gene sequence: CDR1 KGHDR, CDR2 SFDVKD. This CDR3 is CATSDFTQLKGYTF. DNA of the CDR3: TGTGCCACCAGTGATTTTACGCAGCTTAAGGGCTACACCTTC.

This clonotype was counted only a few times. The chain joins TRBV12-3 or TRBV12-4 to TRBJ1-1; 10 bases fit TRBD1. V dropped 6 bases and J dropped 5; count of bases not matched to a gene: 6. The CDR3 has 14 amino acids. CDR3 nucleotides: TGTGCCAGCAGCCGGGACAGGGGACGAACTGAAGCTTTCTTT. Translated: CASSRDRGRTEAFF.

The V and J genes are TRBV12-3 or TRBV12-4 and TRBJ1-1, with D possibly being TRBD1 (5 bases). The germline V and J ends were trimmed by 2 bases and 6 bases, with 7 bases remaining between them. This CDR3 spans 12 amino acids. CDR3 protein: CASSLLGAEAFF. Here the CDR3 DNA reads TGTGCCAGCAGTTTACTGGGGGCTGAAGCTTTCTTT.

This clonotype was observed a few times. The V gene is TRBV5-1, the J gene TRBJ2-7; D not certain. The CDR3 covers 13 residues. The V end lost 3 bases, the J end lost 5 bases, and 12 bases lay between the germline ends. CDR1 and CDR2 (germline): SGHRS, YFSETQ. CDR3 in amino acids: CASSSEPHDEQYV. CDR3 coding DNA: TGCGCCAGCAGCTCTGAACCCCACGACGAGCAGTACGTC.

This clonotype was counted at least ten times. The J gene is TRBJ1-6, the V gene TRBV11-2, with D possibly being TRBD1 (6 bases). Germline lookup yields CDR1 SGHAT and CDR2 FQNNGV. There are 16 residues in the CDR3. Trimming stripped 5 bases from V and 7 bases from J, with 18 bases between. The CDR3 coding sequence is TGTGCCAGCAGCCCCAGGGGCGGGGGGCGCAATTCACCCCTCCACTTT. The encoded protein is CASSPRGGGRNSPLHF.

This clonotype showed up many times. The chain couples TRBV5-1 to TRBJ1-6, with D maybe TRBD1 (6 bases). CDR3 length: 16 amino acids. The V end lost 4 bases, the J end lost 9 bases, and 20 bases lay between the germline ends. Germline CDR1 is SGHRS and CDR2 is YFSETQ. This CDR3 is CASSLGGGQGSSPLHF. CDR3 DNA: TGCGCCAGCAGCCTGGGGGGAGGGCAGGGGTCTTCACCCCTCCACTTT.